A selection of T cell receptor beta chains follows, all from one sample in a study of shared clonotypes between healthy human individuals. Sequencing used immunoSEQ multiplex PCR; TCRdb keeps in-frame clones, though not all of them. Of about 680,000 clones in the sample, roughly nine tenths were seen once. The sequencing sample was made of naive CD8+ T cells sorted from blood. Receptor source: a man aged 25 to 45 in good health. Both conserved end residues are part of each CDR3. The D gene is left open where the match is weak.

D gene	V gene	CDR3 protein
TRBD1	TRBV7-2	CASSLSTGGAETQYF
TRBD2	TRBV25-1	CASSEWGSSGRAYEQYF
TRBD1	TRBV18	CASSPSYSQGGNTEAFF
TRBD2	TRBV27	CASSLTSEYEQYF
TRBD1	TRBV19	CASSTRDRVGETQYF
.	TRBV7-9	CASSLSRGEPNYGYTF
.	TRBV18	CASSPGIGLTYEQYF
.	TRBV11-2	CASSWGNEQFF
.	TRBV28	CASSPLEGTDNEQFF
.	TRBV10-3	CAISPTPVADTGELFF
.	TRBV9	CASSAGLNGNEQFF
TRBD2	TRBV27	CASSMGTSGRFSYEQYF
.	TRBV5-4	CASRSVLGPTGNEQFF
TRBD1	TRBV27	CASSLIRDRGPGEQYF
.	TRBV27	CASSRGTDTQYF
.	TRBV11-2	CASSLSPRQDADTQYF
TRBD2	TRBV27	CASSSLAGQSEQFF
.	TRBV7-2	CASSPVPAVQNEQFF
TRBD2	TRBV7-9	CASSASGGTDTQYF
.	TRBV7-2	CASSLAYGSGYEQYF
.	TRBV10-3	CAISESVDRNGEAFF
.	TRBV6-5	CASSSTATGGYEQYF
.	TRBV7-9	CASSLDLVEKLFF
TRBD1	TRBV5-1	CASSSGQASYEQYF
TRBD1	TRBV11-2	CASSISPGTGTDTEAFF
.	TRBV7-9	CASSLFRSSSYNEQFF
.	TRBV18	CASSPSGQAIFQETQYF
TRBD2	TRBV9	CASSVGAGAGEQYF
.	TRBV5-6	CASSLSPGRMNTEAFF
.	TRBV7-2	CASRRGGYTEAFF
TRBD1	TRBV19	CASSPGQGQQPQHF
TRBD2	TRBV27	CASIPTSGTMQFF
TRBD1	TRBV30	CAWDRGSAVSGNTIYF
TRBD2	TRBV29-1	CSVETLGLAGSAYEQYF
.	TRBV7-9	CASTPLGFYNEQFF
.	TRBV14	CASSQDLAVETQYF